The 27 T cell receptor beta chains presented below share a single source sample, sequenced in a study of shared clonotypes between healthy human individuals. Data came from immunoSEQ multiplex PCR; TCRdb stores just in-frame clones and leaves some out. The table includes about 340,000 clones, roughly 70% detected once. Sequenced material: memory CD4+ T cells sorted from blood. Indicated subset: CD45RA-negative fraction. All receptors come from a man aged 25 to 40 in good health.

The gene calls are TRBV10-3 and TRBJ2-7, with 8 bases lining up with TRBD1. The V gene's germline CDR1 is ENHRY and CDR2 SYGVKD. V shed 8 bases, J shed 1 base, and the junction held 22 bases outside the gene matches. CDR3 length: 19 residues. The CDR3 sequence is CAIANAGGRGPSYSYEQYF. DNA for the CDR3: TGTGCCATCGCAAACGCTGGGGGCAGGGGGCCCTCTTATTCCTACGAGCAGTACTTC.

This chain uses TRBV15 with TRBJ2-7; TRBD2 matches 11 bases. V dropped 1 base and J dropped 9; count of bases not matched to a gene: 20. The CDR3 has 19 residues. CDR1 is LNHNV, CDR2 YYDKDF, per germline (reference sequence). The CDR3 region is CATSRGDLSLLAGASGQYF. CDR3 nucleotide sequence: TGTGCCACCAGCAGAGGCGACCTATCATTACTAGCGGGAGCATCCGGGCAGTACTTC.

V usage is TRBV27 and J usage is TRBJ1-2; D gene unclear. CDR1 is MNHEY and CDR2 is SMNVEV in the germline V gene (reference sequence). CDR3 length: 13 residues. V was clipped by 8 bases and J by 5 bases, with 15 bases between them. The CDR3 DNA is TGTGCCAGCGGCCTAAACCGTTTTTATGGCTACACCTTC. Translation: CASGLNRFYGYTF.

The chain employs TRBV2 and TRBJ2-7; D is uncertain. Germline CDR1 SNHLY, CDR2 FYNNEI. CDR3 size: 14 residues. V lost 0 bases, J lost 3 bases, and 9 bases lay in between. CDR3 DNA: TGTGCCAGCAGTGAAGCCCCTGGGATCTACGAGCAGTACTTC. The encoded protein is CASSEAPGIYEQYF.

Only one count was recorded for this clone. The chain employs TRBV10-2 and TRBJ2-7, with D possibly matching TRBD2 (5 bases). CDR1 WSHSY and CDR2 SAAADI come from the germline V gene. Trimming pared 2 bases from V and 2 bases from J, leaving 16 bases between. CDR3 length: 16 amino acids. The CDR3: CASSEIPGSVPYEQYF. CDR3 in DNA: TGCGCCAGCAGTGAGATTCCTGGGAGCGTTCCCTACGAGCAGTACTTC.

J is TRBJ1-1 and V is TRBV7-9; weak D call: TRBD1 (5 bases). This CDR3 is 13 amino acids long. V lost 2 bases and J lost 4, with 8 bases in between. Germline CDR1 is SEHNR and CDR2 is FQNEAQ (reference sequence). CDR3 nucleotide sequence: TGTGCCAGCAGCTTACAGGGACCCACTGAAGCTTTCTTT. Translating it yields CASSLQGPTEAFF.

Remarks on this clone: Distinct nucleotide sequences in the sample also encode this CDR3. V is TRBV5-1 and J is TRBJ1-1; D possibly corresponds to TRBD1 (5 bases). CDR1 and CDR2 (germline): SGHRS, YFSETQ. There are 15 residues in the CDR3. Trimming shortened V by 0 bases and J by 0 bases, and 9 bases separated the two germline ends. The CDR3 DNA follows: TGCGCCAGCAGCTTGGCTGGGGGGATGAACACTGAAGCTTTCTTT. It translates to CASSLAGGMNTEAFF.

This clone turned up a few times. This chain links TRBV5-4 with TRBJ2-2, with unresolved D. The CDR3 spans 16 residues. Germline V gene data show CDR1 as SGHNT and CDR2 as YYREEE (reference sequence). The ends were cut back, 4 bases at V and 7 bases at J, with 20 bases in the middle. The DNA for the CDR3 is TGTGCCAGCAGCCTTGGGTGGGATCGTGCTGGCGGGGAGCTGTTTTTT. Amino acids: CASSLGWDRAGGELFF.

V is TRBV6-5 and J is TRBJ2-3, with D perhaps matching TRBD2 (5 bases). Germline assignment: CDR1 MNHEY and CDR2 SVGAGI. This CDR3 spans 13 amino acids. V was cut by 6 bases and J by 1 base, with 8 bases left in between. The CDR3 region has the DNA TGTGCCAGCAGGGCAGCGGGCACAGATACGCAGTATTTT. Translated: CASRAAGTDTQYF.

This chain connects TRBV7-9 to TRBJ2-2; weak D call: TRBD1 (6 bases). The germline V gene encodes CDR1 SEHNR and CDR2 FQNEAQ (reference sequence). CDR3 length equals 15 residues. V gave up 5 bases and J gave up 2 bases, with 12 bases separating them. CDR3 bases: TGTGCCAGCAGCGAAACAGGGTCTAACACCGGGGAGCTGTTTTTT. Its translation: CASSETGSNTGELFF.

The V call is TRBV18, the J call TRBJ2-1; TRBD1 is a possible D gene (6 bases). The CDR3 is 14 residues long. V shed 2 bases and J shed 7 bases, with 12 bases lying between them. Germline lookup yields CDR1 KGHSH and CDR2 LQKENI. The CDR3 coding sequence is TGTGCCAGCTCACCAAAGACAGGAACAAATGAGCAGTTCTTC. It is translated as CASSPKTGTNEQFF.

The chain combines TRBV11-2 with TRBJ1-1; 8 nucleotides line up with TRBD1. The CDR3 sequence is 16 residues long. Per germline, CDR1 SGHAT and CDR2 FQNNGV. The V and J ends lost 2 bases and 1 base, in that order; junction bases with no gene match: 6. CDR3 in amino acids: CASSLYGGQENTEAFF. The DNA for the CDR3 is TGTGCCAGCAGCTTATATGGGGGACAGGAGAACACTGAAGCTTTCTTT.

The chain joins TRBV5-6 to TRBJ2-7; the D gene could be TRBD1 or TRBD2 (6 bases each). Looked up from germline, CDR1 is SGHDT and CDR2 is YYEEEE. This CDR3 is built from 14 residues. V was shortened by 2 bases and J by 3 bases, with 12 bases between the two germline ends. CDR3 protein: CASSLRGQGYEQYF. The CDR3 DNA reads as TGTGCCAGCAGCTTACGGGGGCAGGGCTACGAGCAGTACTTC. Supplemented by reference TRBV5-6 and TRBJ2-7, the full variable domain reads DAGVTQSPTHLIKTRGQQVTLRCSPKSGHDTVSWYQQALGQGPQFIFQYYEEEERQRGNFPDRFSGHQFPNYSSELNVNALLLGDSALYLCASSLRGQGYEQYFGPGTRLTVT.

The rearrangement uses TRBV14 and TRBJ1-1; perhaps TRBD1 as D (6 bases). The CDR3 loop spans 13 amino acids. Germline V gene data show CDR1 as SGHDN and CDR2 as FVKESK. Trimming cost V 5 bases and J 3 bases, with 10 bases left between them. CDR3 bases: TGTGCCAGCAGCGTACAGGGTGACACTGAAGCTTTCTTT. Translation: CASSVQGDTEAFF.

This chain joins TRBV27 and TRBJ1-4; unclear D gene. The CDR3 sequence is 12 residues long. V was clipped by 3 bases and J by 9 bases, with 8 bases between them. CDR1 is MNHEY, CDR2 SMNVEV, per germline (reference sequence). The CDR3 DNA is TGTGCCAGCAGTTTTATGGGTCAAAAACTGTTTTTT. It translates to CASSFMGQKLFF.

CDR3 in amino acids: CASSSGTSGFRGNEQFF. CDR3 bases: TGTGCCAGCAGCTCCGGGACTAGCGGGTTCCGAGGGAATGAGCAGTTCTTC. J is TRBJ2-1 and V is TRBV7-7, with TRBD2 matching 12 bases. V shed 4 bases and J 7 bases; nucleotides not matched to a gene: 11. Per the germline V gene, CDR1 is SSHAT and CDR2 is FNYEAQ (reference sequence). The CDR3 length is 17 residues.

This clone was seen only a few times. This sequence joins TRBV5-1 and TRBJ2-3, with a weak D call TRBD2 (6 bases). Germline CDR1 SGHRS, CDR2 YFSETQ. The CDR3 is 15 residues long. V dropped 6 bases and J dropped 5 bases, with 19 bases sitting between them. CDR3 loop: CASTALAQKGDTQYF. In nucleotides, the CDR3 is TGCGCCAGCACCGCTCTAGCGCAGAAGGGAGATACGCAGTATTTT.

Only a few counts were recorded for this clone. The chain joins TRBV10-1 to TRBJ2-3, with 11 bases identical to TRBD2. The CDR3 extends over 17 amino acids. With 3 bases clipped from V and 0 bases from J, the junction kept 5 bases outside the gene matches. Looked up from germline, CDR1 is WNHNN and CDR2 is SYGVQD (reference sequence). Written as DNA, the CDR3 is TGCGCCAGCAGTGAAGCGACTAGCGGGATAAGCACAGATACGCAGTATTTT. Protein sequence: CASSEATSGISTDTQYF.

J is TRBJ2-3 and V is TRBV19; no firm D call. Germline V gene sequence: CDR1 LNHDA, CDR2 SQIVND (reference sequence). Trimming removed 5 bases from V and 2 bases from J, with 11 bases in between. CDR3 length: 14 residues. CDR3 in amino acids: CASSAGLHTDTQYF. DNA for the CDR3: TGTGCCAGTAGTGCCGGCCTCCACACAGATACGCAGTATTTT.

This clone turned up a few times. This chain joins TRBV7-2 and TRBJ2-1, with 12 bases matching TRBD2. Germline loops: CDR1 SGHTA, CDR2 FQGNSA. V was clipped by 3 bases and J by 9 bases; unmatched bases: 9. CDR3 length: 16 amino acids. The CDR3 DNA reads TGTGCCAGCAGCTTGACTAGCGGGAGAGTACAAAGTGAGCAGTTCTTC. This translates into CASSLTSGRVQSEQFF. Filled out from reference TRBV7-2 and TRBJ2-1, the complete variable domain reads GAGVSQSPSNKVTEKGKDVELRCDPISGHTALYWYRQSLGQGLEFLIYFQGNSAPDKSGLPSDRFSAERTGGSVSTLTIQRTQQEDSAVYLCASSLTSGRVQSEQFFGPGTRLTVL.

Concerning this clone itself: One junction end disagrees with the germline gene, perhaps due to a read error. J is TRBJ1-1 and V is TRBV25-1; tentative D call: TRBD1 (5 bases). CDR1 and CDR2 from the germline V gene are MGHDK and SYGVNS. CDR3 length: 12 residues. The CDR3 spells CASSVTASEAFF. As DNA, the CDR3 is TGTGCCAGCAGTGTGACAGCCTCTGAGGCTTTCTTT.

A few counts support this clone. The chain employs TRBV4-1 and TRBJ2-1; a possible D gene is TRBD1 (6 bases). The CDR3 has 16 amino acids. The germline V gene has CDR1 MGHRA and CDR2 YSYEKL. V lost 7 bases to trimming and J lost 15 bases, with 31 bases between them. CDR3 nucleotides: TGCGCCAGCACCCAGTCTGGGTCACAGGGCGAGGAAATACGGTTCTTC. Translated: CASTQSGSQGEEIRFF.

The chain recombines TRBV15 with TRBJ2-3; the D is unclear. CDR3 size: 16 residues. Trimming pared 0 bases from V and 1 base from J, leaving 11 bases between. Looked up from germline, CDR1 is LNHNV and CDR2 is YYDKDF (reference sequence). The CDR3 nucleotides are TGTGCCACCAGCAGAGATGGCGAGCGTGGCACAGATACGCAGTATTTT. Its protein is CATSRDGERGTDTQYF. The full variable domain, in which reference TRBV15 and TRBJ2-3 provide the parts outside the CDR3, is DAMVIQNPRYQVTQFGKPVTLSCSQTLNHNVMYWYQQKSSQAPKLLFHYYDKDFNNEADTPDNFQSRRPNTSFCFLDIRSPGLGDTAMYLCATSRDGERGTDTQYFGPGTRLTVL.

This chain links TRBV5-1 with TRBJ2-7; D is uncertain. This CDR3 spans 14 amino acids. The germline V and J ends were trimmed by 4 bases and 1 base, with 12 bases remaining between them. The germline gives CDR1 SGHRS, CDR2 YFSETQ. CDR3 loop: CASSPDLGSYEQYF. The CDR3 nucleotides are TGCGCCAGCAGCCCGGATTTGGGGTCCTACGAGCAGTACTTC.

The V and J genes are TRBV9 and TRBJ2-7; the match to TRBD2 covers 9 bases. CDR1 and CDR2 from the germline V gene are SGDLS and YYNGEE. J lost 8 bases, V lost 0 bases, and 15 bases had no gene match. The CDR3 runs 17 residues. The CDR3 spells CASSVAEGVAGAVKQYF. The CDR3 DNA follows: TGTGCCAGCAGCGTAGCAGAGGGGGTAGCGGGAGCGGTTAAGCAGTACTTC.

This clone was seen a handful of times. The genes are TRBV5-4 and TRBJ1-1; D is possibly TRBD1 (6 bases). Germline V gene lookup returns CDR1 SGHNT and CDR2 YYREEE (reference sequence). The V end was cut by 3 bases, the J end by 0 bases, with 12 bases between. The CDR3 length is 15 residues. The CDR3 coding sequence is TGTGCCAGCAGCTACGGACAGAGCATGAACACTGAAGCTTTCTTT. It is translated as CASSYGQSMNTEAFF.

In this sample, this clone turned up a few times. The rearrangement uses TRBV28 and TRBJ2-3; D could derive from TRBD1 or TRBD2 (6 bases each). The CDR3 length is 13 residues. Germline V CDR1 and CDR2: MDHEN, SYDVKM. The V end was cut by 3 bases, the J end by 7 bases, with 11 bases between. The CDR3 spells CASSFPGAHTQYF. CDR3 DNA sequence: TGTGCCAGCAGTTTTCCGGGGGCTCATACGCAGTATTTT. The full variable domain, completed using reference TRBV28 and TRBJ2-3, is DVKVTQSSRYLVKRTGEKVFLECVQDMDHENMFWYRQDPGLGLRLIYFSYDVKMKEKGDIPEGYSVSREKKERFSLILESASTNQTSMYLCASSFPGAHTQYFGPGTRLTVL.